This T cell receptor (beta chain) is drawn from a study of T cells after yellow fever vaccination. Overall study context: In the case of low-cell-number fractions, SMART-Seq v4 Ultra Low Input was used for preparation. Overall study results and limits: Abundant clonotypes from the bulk population could have been carried over as contaminants into FACS-sorted repertoires. Only a minor proportion of clonotypes was detected across both CD4 and CD8 compartments. Among sorted memory subsets on day 0, almost all vaccine-responding clonotypes fell below detection.

Many counts were recorded for this clonotype. Trimming shortened V by 9 bases and J by 4 bases, and 19 bases separated the two germline ends. Per germline, CDR1 ENHRY and CDR2 SYGVKD. The length of the CDR3 is 14 residues. TCRdb called the 5' RACE reads again in MiXCR, with one record for every CDR3 protein. This sample yields about 13,000 distinct CDR3 sequences, of which roughly 4.9% are seen a single time; 40% to 60% belongs to the top ten. The chain carries TRBV10-3 and TRBJ2-7; maybe TRBD2 (6 bases). The receptor's source is a man aged 25-45 years who received the YFV17D yellow fever vaccine. Sequenced here: PBMCs, either bulk or a sorted T-cell subset (CD4+, CD8+, memory, or dextramer-sorted; not recorded which), sampled 45 days after the yellow fever booster vaccination. This CDR3 is CAIAPGRELYEQYF. The CDR3 nucleotides read TGTGCCATAGCTCCGGGACGGGAGCTTTACGAGCAGTACTTC.